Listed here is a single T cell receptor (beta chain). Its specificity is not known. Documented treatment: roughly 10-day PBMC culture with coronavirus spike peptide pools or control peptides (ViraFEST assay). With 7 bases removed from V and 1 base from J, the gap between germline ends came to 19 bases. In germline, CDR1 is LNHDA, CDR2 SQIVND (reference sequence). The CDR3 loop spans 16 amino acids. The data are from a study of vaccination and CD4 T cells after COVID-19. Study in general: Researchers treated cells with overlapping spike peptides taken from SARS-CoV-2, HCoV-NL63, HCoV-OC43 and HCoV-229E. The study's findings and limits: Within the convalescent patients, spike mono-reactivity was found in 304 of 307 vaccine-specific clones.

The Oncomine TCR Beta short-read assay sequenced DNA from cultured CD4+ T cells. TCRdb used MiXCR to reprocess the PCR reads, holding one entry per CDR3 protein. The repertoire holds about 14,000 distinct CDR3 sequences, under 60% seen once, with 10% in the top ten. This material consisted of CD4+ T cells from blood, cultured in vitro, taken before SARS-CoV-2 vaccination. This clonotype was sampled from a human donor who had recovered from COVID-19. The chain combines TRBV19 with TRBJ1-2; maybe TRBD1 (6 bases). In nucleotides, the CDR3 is TGTGCCAGTACCCCACAGGGTCGCGGGGTTAACTATGGCTACACCTTC. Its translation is CASTPQGRGVNYGYTF.